The sample holds one count of the clone carrying this TCR beta chain. The data are from a study of blood T cell repertoires in COVID-19. V lost 7 bases to trimming and J lost 1 base, with 9 bases between them. The CDR3 runs to 13 residues. Looked up from germline, CDR1 is KGHDR and CDR2 is SFDVKD. The data were produced by immunoSEQ multiplex PCR, yet TCRdb's version contains in-frame clones alone and is incomplete. The table records 210,000 or so clones, over 75% of them present only once. This receptor was obtained from a man aged 50 or older with acute or convalescent COVID-19. The chain carries TRBV24-1 and TRBJ1-1; D remains ambiguous. The sample was peripheral blood. The CDR3 DNA follows: TGTGCCACCAGGCTCCGACAGAACACTGAAGCTTTCTTT. Its protein is CATRLRQNTEAFF.